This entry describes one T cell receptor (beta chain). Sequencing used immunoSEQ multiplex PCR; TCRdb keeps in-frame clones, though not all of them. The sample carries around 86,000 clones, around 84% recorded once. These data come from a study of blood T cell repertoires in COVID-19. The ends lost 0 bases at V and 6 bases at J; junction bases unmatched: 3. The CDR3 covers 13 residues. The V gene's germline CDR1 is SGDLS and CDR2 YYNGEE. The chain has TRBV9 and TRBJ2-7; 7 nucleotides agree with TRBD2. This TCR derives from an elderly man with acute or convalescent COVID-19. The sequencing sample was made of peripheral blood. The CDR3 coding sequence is TGTGCCAGCAGCGTAGTGTCTAGCGGCGAGCAGTACTTC. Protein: CASSVVSSGEQYF.